The T cell receptor (beta chain) under discussion was sequenced for a study of blood T cell repertoires in COVID-19. This CDR3 is 15 amino acids long. Trimming removed 8 bases from V and 0 bases from J, with 11 bases in between. Germline V gene lookup returns CDR1 MNHEY and CDR2 SMNVEV (reference sequence). Generated by immunoSEQ multiplex PCR, the TCRdb table keeps only in-frame clones and is missing some. The sample gives about 140,000 clones, around 73% of which show up once; roughly 9% is in the top ten. The source is a woman aged 45 to 65 with active or convalescent COVID-19. What was sequenced was peripheral blood. V gene TRBV27 combines with J gene TRBJ1-6, with D possibly being TRBD1 (5 bases). CDR3 in DNA: TGTGCCAGCCGGGGGGAGAGCTCCTATAATTCACCCCTCCACTTT. Protein sequence: CASRGESSYNSPLHF.